These 12 T cell receptor beta chains were sequenced from one sample in a study of OX40 agonist ivuxolimab in advanced cancers. Assay: immunoSEQ multiplex PCR; the TCRdb copy retains only in-frame clones and omits some. Of roughly 100,000 clones in the sample, roughly 90% were seen once. Sample: CD4+ or CD8+ T cells sorted from blood, taken in a trial of the OX40 agonist ivuxolimab. The receptors were sampled from an adult with an advanced solid tumor such as melanoma, head and neck, liver or kidney cancer.

The gene calls are TRBV7-3 and TRBJ2-3, with D unresolved. This CDR3 comprises 14 residues. Germline V gene lookup returns CDR1 SGHTA and CDR2 FQGTGA. V lost 4 bases and J 2 bases, leaving 10 bases between the germline ends. CDR3 DNA: TGTGCCAGCAGCTCCGGACCGGTCACAGATACGCAGTATTTT. Translated, it gives CASSSGPVTDTQYF.

This clone was counted a single time. This chain uses TRBV5-1 with TRBJ1-1, with 8 bases that match TRBD1. V lost 2 bases to trimming and J lost 5 bases; unmatched junction nucleotides: 11. Germline values: CDR1 SGHRS, CDR2 YFSETQ. This CDR3 is 16 amino acids long. This CDR3 reads CASSFTPTGAGTEAFF. As DNA, the CDR3 is TGCGCCAGCAGCTTCACCCCGACAGGGGCTGGGACTGAAGCTTTCTTT. Full variable domain (rest looked up from reference TRBV5-1 and TRBJ1-1): KAGVTQTPRYLIKTRGQQVTLSCSPISGHRSVSWYQQTPGQGLQFLFEYFSETQRNKGNFPGRFSGRQFSNSRSEMNVSTLELGDSALYLCASSFTPTGAGTEAFFGQGTRLTVV.

This chain connects TRBV7-2 to TRBJ1-4; D uncertain. The germline V gene has CDR1 SGHTA and CDR2 FQGNSA. V was pared by 1 base and J by 0 bases, with 3 bases between. CDR3 length: 14 residues. DNA of the CDR3: TGTGCCAGCAGCTTAGGCGCAACTAATGAAAAACTGTTTTTT. Translating gives CASSLGATNEKLFF.

The chain is built from TRBV7-9 and TRBJ1-1; D call uncertain. The CDR3 sequence is 12 residues long. V was pared by 2 bases and J by 8 bases, with 9 bases between. Per germline, CDR1 SEHNR and CDR2 FQNEAQ (reference sequence). CDR3 sequence: CASSLIDDEAFF. CDR3 DNA: TGTGCCAGCAGCTTAATTGATGACGAAGCTTTCTTT.

The rearrangement links TRBV28 to TRBJ2-5, with TRBD1 matching 12 bases. The J call may be faulty, since TRBJ2-7 better matches the DNA end. The CDR3 loop spans 15 amino acids. Germline V gives CDR1 MDHEN, CDR2 SYDVKM. The CDR3 DNA is TGTGCCAGCAGTTTAGGGACAGGGGGCACCTACGAGCAGTACTTC. It yields the protein CASSLGTGGTYEQYF.

This sequence joins TRBV14 and TRBJ1-2, with D possibly matching TRBD1 (6 bases). The CDR3 is 14 residues long. CDR1 SGHDN and CDR2 FVKESK come from the germline V gene. The V end was cut by 2 bases, the J end by 4 bases, with 11 bases between. CDR3 sequence reads: CASSQIGGFYGYTF. Written as DNA, the CDR3 is TGTGCCAGCAGCCAAATAGGGGGGTTCTATGGCTACACCTTC.

The chain joins TRBV5-1 to TRBJ2-2; perhaps TRBD1 as D (6 bases). The germline V gene encodes CDR1 SGHRS and CDR2 YFSETQ. V lost 1 base and J lost 4, with 11 bases in between. The CDR3 covers 15 residues. CDR3 DNA sequence: TGCGCCAGCAGCTTGATGGGGGCTACCACCGGGGAGCTGTTTTTT. This gives the protein CASSLMGATTGELFF.

In this sample, this clone turned up a few times. The chain couples TRBV4-1 to TRBJ1-2, with 9 bases fitting TRBD1. The CDR3 has 15 amino acids. CDR1 and CDR2 (germline): MGHRA, YSYEKL. V dropped 3 bases and J dropped 0; count of bases not matched to a gene: 2. DNA for the CDR3: TGCGCCAGCAGCCAGGGGACAGGGACTAACTATGGCTACACCTTC. The encoded protein is CASSQGTGTNYGYTF.

V usage is TRBV5-6 and J usage is TRBJ2-5, with D possibly being TRBD1 (7 bases). V gave up 3 bases and J gave up 5 bases, with 26 bases separating them. Looked up from germline, CDR1 is SGHDT and CDR2 is YYEEEE. The CDR3 contains 18 residues. CDR3 DNA sequence: TGTGCCAGCAGCTGGGGGACAGCCCCCGGGGGTCAATTTGAGACCCAGTACTTC. It specifies CASSWGTAPGGQFETQYF.

Worth noting for this clone: Within the sample, other DNA sequences also encode this same CDR3. CDR3 sequence reads: CASSLGSNTGELFF. The CDR3 DNA is TGTGCCAGCAGCTTAGGTTCGAACACCGGGGAGCTGTTTTTT. V and J are TRBV7-2 and TRBJ2-2; D unclear. CDR3 size: 14 residues. The germline V gene has CDR1 SGHTA and CDR2 FQGNSA. The V end lost 1 base, the J end lost 0 bases, and 3 bases lay between the germline ends. Full variable domain (missing parts from reference TRBV7-2 and TRBJ2-2): GAGVSQSPSNKVTEKGKDVELRCDPISGHTALYWYRQSLGQGLEFLIYFQGNSAPDKSGLPSDRFSAERTGGSVSTLTIQRTQQEDSAVYLCASSLGSNTGELFFGEGSRLTVL.

This clone was seen a handful of times. The chain joins TRBV5-4 to TRBJ2-7; the D gene is possibly TRBD1 (6 bases). Germline V lookup: CDR1 SGHNT, CDR2 YYREEE (reference sequence). V lost 4 bases, J lost 1 base, and 12 bases lay in between. The length of the CDR3 is 14 residues. Here the CDR3 DNA reads TGTGCCAGCAGCCCAGACAGGCGTTCCTACGAGCAGTACTTC. Translation: CASSPDRRSYEQYF.

Sample share makes this clone medium-sized. The CDR3 sequence is CASSFGGAGETQYF. Written as DNA, the CDR3 is TGTGCCAGCAGCTTTGGGGGGGCCGGAGAGACCCAGTACTTC. The chain carries TRBV7-9 and TRBJ2-5; D is perhaps TRBD2 (7 bases). The CDR3 is 14 residues long. Trimming left V 3 bases short and J 4 bases short, with 12 bases between. The V gene's germline CDR1 is SEHNR and CDR2 FQNEAQ (reference sequence).